A selection of T cell receptor beta chains follows, all from one sample in a study of blood T cell repertoires in COVID-19. Generated by immunoSEQ multiplex PCR, the TCRdb table keeps only in-frame clones and is missing some. The sample shows 250,000 to 300,000 clones, 80% to 95% of them seen only once. The sequenced sample was PBMCs or T cells enriched from blood (not recorded which). The receptor set was obtained from a woman aged 25 to 45 who had recovered from COVID-19. Both conserved end residues are part of each CDR3. Fields, in order: V gene, J gene, clone size, D gene, CDR3 DNA, CDR3 protein. D genes are given only for firm matches. Size tells how often a clone was seen (once, few, many) or the class of an expanded clone, and some rows leave it out.

v_call: TRBV10-3
j_call: TRBJ2-1
clone_size: .
d_call: TRBD2
cdr3_nt: TGTGCCATCAGCGGCGGGAGGAGGGATCTCTCCTACAATGAGCAGTTCTTC
cdr3_aa: CAISGGRRDLSYNEQFF

v_call: TRBV19
j_call: TRBJ2-1
clone_size: .
d_call: TRBD1
cdr3_nt: TGTGCCAGTAGTTCCGGGACAGGGTTATTAGATGAGCAGTTCTTC
cdr3_aa: CASSSGTGLLDEQFF

v_call: TRBV7-3
j_call: TRBJ2-1
clone_size: .
d_call: TRBD2
cdr3_nt: TGTGCCAGCAGCTCCGGGAGGGTCTCCTACAATGAGCAGTTCTTC
cdr3_aa: CASSSGRVSYNEQFF

v_call: TRBV5-5
j_call: TRBJ2-1
clone_size: .
d_call: TRBD1
cdr3_nt: TGTGCCAGCAGTTCGGGACAGGGGGCGCGGAATGAGCAGTTCTTC
cdr3_aa: CASSSGQGARNEQFF

v_call: TRBV7-6
j_call: TRBJ2-1
clone_size: .
d_call: TRBD2
cdr3_nt: TGTGCCAGCAGCTTAGCGCTAAGGGGTGGCGGGAGAGCCTACAATGAGCAGTTCTTC
cdr3_aa: CASSLALRGGGRAYNEQFF

v_call: TRBV6-5
j_call: TRBJ1-1
clone_size: .
d_call: .
cdr3_nt: TGTGCCAGCAGTTCGGTGAACACTGAAGCTTTCTTT
cdr3_aa: CASSSVNTEAFF

v_call: TRBV7-3
j_call: TRBJ2-1
clone_size: .
d_call: TRBD2
cdr3_nt: TGTGCCAGCAGCTCGGGGGGTTCGGTTTACAATGAGCAGTTCTTC
cdr3_aa: CASSSGGSVYNEQFF

v_call: TRBV9
j_call: TRBJ1-4
clone_size: once
d_call: TRBD1
cdr3_nt: TGTGCCAGCAGCAGCTCCGGACAGGGCCATGAAAAACTGTTTTTT
cdr3_aa: CASSSSGQGHEKLFF

v_call: TRBV7-3
j_call: TRBJ1-1
clone_size: once
d_call: .
cdr3_nt: TGTGCCAGCAGCTTATGGGGGCCCGACACTGAAGCTTTCTTT
cdr3_aa: CASSLWGPDTEAFF

v_call: TRBV7-3
j_call: TRBJ2-1
clone_size: .
d_call: TRBD1
cdr3_nt: TGTGCCAGCAGCTCCGGGACAGGATCCTACAATGAGCAGTTCTTC
cdr3_aa: CASSSGTGSYNEQFF

v_call: TRBV4-1
j_call: TRBJ1-4
clone_size: few
d_call: .
cdr3_nt: TGCGCCAGCAGCCAAGAGCAGTATAATGAAAAACTGTTTTTT
cdr3_aa: CASSQEQYNEKLFF

v_call: TRBV7-9
j_call: TRBJ2-1
clone_size: .
d_call: TRBD1
cdr3_nt: TGTGCCAGCAGCTTAGAATTAGGGGACAGCTCCTACAATGAGCAGTTCTTC
cdr3_aa: CASSLELGDSSYNEQFF

v_call: TRBV18
j_call: TRBJ2-3
clone_size: .
d_call: TRBD2
cdr3_nt: TGTGCCAGCTCACCAAGGCGGGAGGGCCCAAGCACAGATACGCAGTATTTT
cdr3_aa: CASSPRREGPSTDTQYF

v_call: TRBV9
j_call: TRBJ1-2
clone_size: .
d_call: TRBD1
cdr3_nt: TGTGCCAGCAGCGTCAGCGACAGGGGGACGTATGGCTACACCTTC
cdr3_aa: CASSVSDRGTYGYTF

v_call: TRBV12-3/TRBV12-4
j_call: TRBJ2-2
clone_size: .
d_call: .
cdr3_nt: TGTGCCAGCAATTACGGGTTAACCGGGGAGCTGTTTTTT
cdr3_aa: CASNYGLTGELFF

v_call: TRBV30
j_call: TRBJ1-4
clone_size: .
d_call: .
cdr3_nt: TGTGCCGGGGGGGGAGAGGAAAAACTGTTTTTT
cdr3_aa: CAGGGEEKLFF

v_call: TRBV28
j_call: TRBJ1-2
clone_size: .
d_call: TRBD1
cdr3_nt: TGTGCCAGCAATACTCCCGGGACAGGGTTCGGTGGCTACACCTTC
cdr3_aa: CASNTPGTGFGGYTF

v_call: TRBV6-2/TRBV6-3
j_call: TRBJ2-1
clone_size: once
d_call: TRBD2
cdr3_nt: TGTGCCAGCAGTTATGAGCGGGAGTTCGATGAGCAGTTCTTC
cdr3_aa: CASSYEREFDEQFF

v_call: TRBV20-1
j_call: TRBJ2-7
clone_size: .
d_call: .
cdr3_nt: TGCAGTGCTAGGCGGGACTTAATGGGGTACTTC
cdr3_aa: CSARRDLMGYF

v_call: TRBV29-1
j_call: TRBJ2-1
clone_size: once
d_call: .
cdr3_nt: TGCAGCGTGAGGGGAGGCGGGAAAAGGCCCTACAATGAGCAGTTCTTC
cdr3_aa: CSVRGGGKRPYNEQFF

v_call: TRBV19
j_call: TRBJ2-2
clone_size: .
d_call: TRBD1
cdr3_nt: TGTGCCAGTAGGGGTGCAGGGGGAACCGGGGAGCTGTTTTTT
cdr3_aa: CASRGAGGTGELFF

v_call: TRBV6-5
j_call: TRBJ2-7
clone_size: .
d_call: TRBD2
cdr3_nt: TGTGCCAGCACCCCGGGAGGCTCCTCCTACGAGCAGTACTTC
cdr3_aa: CASTPGGSSYEQYF

v_call: TRBV5-8
j_call: TRBJ2-5
clone_size: .
d_call: TRBD2
cdr3_nt: TGTGCCAGCAGCTTGAAAACTAGCGGGTACAATGAGGGGACCCAGTACTTC
cdr3_aa: CASSLKTSGYNEGTQYF

v_call: TRBV5-8
j_call: TRBJ2-1
clone_size: .
d_call: .
cdr3_nt: TGTGCCAGCAGCCCCGGGACTTCTTACAATGAGCAGTTCTTC
cdr3_aa: CASSPGTSYNEQFF

v_call: TRBV28
j_call: TRBJ1-1
clone_size: .
d_call: .
cdr3_nt: TGTGCCAGCAGCACGTTTGTGGGGCGGAACACTGAAGCTTTCTTT
cdr3_aa: CASSTFVGRNTEAFF

v_call: TRBV3-1/TRBV3-2
j_call: TRBJ1-5
clone_size: .
d_call: TRBD1
cdr3_nt: TGTGCCAGCAGCCATGGGACAGGGGGCGACCAGCCCCAGCATTTT
cdr3_aa: CASSHGTGGDQPQHF

v_call: TRBV9
j_call: TRBJ2-7
clone_size: .
d_call: TRBD2
cdr3_nt: TGTGCCAGCAGCGTAGGAGGGACTACCTCCTACGAGCAGTACTTC
cdr3_aa: CASSVGGTTSYEQYF

v_call: TRBV6-2/TRBV6-3
j_call: TRBJ2-1
clone_size: .
d_call: TRBD1
cdr3_nt: TGTGCCAGCAGTGTGGGACAGTCCTACAATGAGCAGTTCTTC
cdr3_aa: CASSVGQSYNEQFF

v_call: TRBV19
j_call: TRBJ1-3
clone_size: .
d_call: .
cdr3_nt: TGTGCCAGTACCCGGGCGGGAAGCTCTGGAAACACCATATATTTT
cdr3_aa: CASTRAGSSGNTIYF

v_call: TRBV2
j_call: TRBJ2-1
clone_size: .
d_call: .
cdr3_nt: TGTGCCAGCAGACGGAATGAGCAGTTCTTC
cdr3_aa: CASRRNEQFF

v_call: TRBV10-2
j_call: TRBJ1-4
clone_size: .
d_call: TRBD1
cdr3_nt: TGCGCCAGCAGTGAGAGGGGACAGTCAAAGAGTGAAAAACTGTTTTTT
cdr3_aa: CASSERGQSKSEKLFF

v_call: TRBV7-2
j_call: TRBJ2-7
clone_size: .
d_call: TRBD2
cdr3_nt: TGTGCCAGCAGCTTAAGACTAGCGGGATACGAGCAGTACTTC
cdr3_aa: CASSLRLAGYEQYF

v_call: TRBV27
j_call: TRBJ2-2
clone_size: many
d_call: .
cdr3_nt: TGTGCCAGCAGTTTGTCAGGCACCGGGGAGCTGTTTTTT
cdr3_aa: CASSLSGTGELFF

v_call: TRBV19
j_call: TRBJ1-4
clone_size: .
d_call: .
cdr3_nt: TGTGCCAGTACCCCATCAGGGGCAACTAATGAAAAACTGTTTTTT
cdr3_aa: CASTPSGATNEKLFF

v_call: TRBV5-5
j_call: TRBJ1-2
clone_size: .
d_call: TRBD1
cdr3_nt: TGTGCCAGCAGCTGGGAGACAGGGCTCTATGGCTACACCTTC
cdr3_aa: CASSWETGLYGYTF

v_call: TRBV19
j_call: TRBJ2-7
clone_size: .
d_call: TRBD1
cdr3_nt: TGTGCCAGCGGACAGGGTTCCTACGAGCAGTACTTC
cdr3_aa: CASGQGSYEQYF

v_call: TRBV9
j_call: TRBJ2-1
clone_size: .
d_call: TRBD2
cdr3_nt: TGTGCCAGCAGCGTAGCCCCGGGAGGAGGGCACAATGAGCAGTTCTTC
cdr3_aa: CASSVAPGGGHNEQFF

v_call: TRBV19
j_call: TRBJ1-5
clone_size: .
d_call: .
cdr3_nt: TGTGCCAGTAGTACCGACAGCTACAATCAGCCCCAGCATTTT
cdr3_aa: CASSTDSYNQPQHF

v_call: TRBV7-9
j_call: TRBJ2-7
clone_size: .
d_call: TRBD1
cdr3_nt: TGTGCCAGCAGCTTAAGTCTAGGGACAGGCCCCCTCGAGCAGTACTTC
cdr3_aa: CASSLSLGTGPLEQYF

v_call: TRBV9
j_call: TRBJ2-5
clone_size: .
d_call: .
cdr3_nt: TGTGCCAGCAGCGCAGGGAATGGAGAGACCCAGTACTTC
cdr3_aa: CASSAGNGETQYF

v_call: TRBV9
j_call: TRBJ1-4
clone_size: .
d_call: TRBD1
cdr3_nt: TGTGCCAGCAGCCCCGGGACAGGGGAAGAAAAACTGTTTTTT
cdr3_aa: CASSPGTGEEKLFF

v_call: TRBV18
j_call: TRBJ2-2
clone_size: few
d_call: .
cdr3_nt: TGTGCCAGCTCACCGTTACGAGCGGCGAACACCGGGGAGCTGTTTTTT
cdr3_aa: CASSPLRAANTGELFF

v_call: TRBV11-2
j_call: TRBJ1-1
clone_size: .
d_call: TRBD1
cdr3_nt: TGTGCCAGCAGCCCACGCCGGGACAGGGTAAACACTGAAGCTTTCTTT
cdr3_aa: CASSPRRDRVNTEAFF

v_call: TRBV15
j_call: TRBJ2-7
clone_size: .
d_call: TRBD2
cdr3_nt: TGTGCCACCAGCAGAGGAACTAGCGGGAGGGGTCTCTACGAGCAGTACTTC
cdr3_aa: CATSRGTSGRGLYEQYF

v_call: TRBV27
j_call: TRBJ2-7
clone_size: .
d_call: TRBD1
cdr3_nt: TGTGCCAGCAGTCCGCATTCACCGGGACAGGGGTCGAGCTCCTACGAGCAGTACTTC
cdr3_aa: CASSPHSPGQGSSSYEQYF

v_call: TRBV15
j_call: TRBJ2-1
clone_size: .
d_call: .
cdr3_nt: TGTGCCACCAGCAGGGAGCTAGCTGAGCAGTTCTTC
cdr3_aa: CATSRELAEQFF

v_call: TRBV19
j_call: TRBJ1-2
clone_size: .
d_call: TRBD1
cdr3_nt: TGTGCCAGGCACGGACAGGCGAACTATGGCTACACCTTC
cdr3_aa: CARHGQANYGYTF

v_call: TRBV30
j_call: TRBJ2-5
clone_size: .
d_call: TRBD1
cdr3_nt: TGTGCCTGGAGTCGGGACAGGGGGCCGGGAGAGACCCAGTACTTC
cdr3_aa: CAWSRDRGPGETQYF

v_call: TRBV2
j_call: TRBJ2-5
clone_size: few
d_call: .
cdr3_nt: TGTGCCAGCACCCCTCAAGAGACCCAGTACTTC
cdr3_aa: CASTPQETQYF

v_call: TRBV7-2
j_call: TRBJ2-1
clone_size: .
d_call: .
cdr3_nt: TGTGCCAGCAGCTTAAGACAGGTCTACAATGAGCAGTTCTTC
cdr3_aa: CASSLRQVYNEQFF

v_call: TRBV5-8
j_call: TRBJ2-6
clone_size: .
d_call: TRBD1
cdr3_nt: TGTGCCAGCAGCTTAACCGGGACAGGGAACGTCCTGACTTTC
cdr3_aa: CASSLTGTGNVLTF

v_call: TRBV6-5
j_call: TRBJ1-5
clone_size: .
d_call: .
cdr3_nt: TGTGCCAGCAGTTACTCCCGTAGCAATCAGCCCCAGCATTTT
cdr3_aa: CASSYSRSNQPQHF

v_call: TRBV5-4
j_call: TRBJ2-5
clone_size: .
d_call: TRBD1
cdr3_nt: TGTGCCAGCAGCTTGGAGGGACAGGGGAGGGAGACCCAGTACTTC
cdr3_aa: CASSLEGQGRETQYF

v_call: TRBV19
j_call: TRBJ2-1
clone_size: .
d_call: TRBD2
cdr3_nt: TGTGCCAGTAGTATAACTCCCCCTAGCGGGAGTAAAGATGAGCAGTTCTTC
cdr3_aa: CASSITPPSGSKDEQFF

v_call: TRBV7-8
j_call: TRBJ2-4
clone_size: .
d_call: TRBD2
cdr3_nt: TGTGCCAGCAGCTCAACTAGCGGGAGCGCCAAAAACATTCAGTACTTC
cdr3_aa: CASSSTSGSAKNIQYF

v_call: TRBV4-2
j_call: TRBJ2-5
clone_size: few
d_call: .
cdr3_nt: TGTGCCAGCAGCCAAGCAGGACAGAAAGAGACCCAGTACTTC
cdr3_aa: CASSQAGQKETQYF

v_call: TRBV7-8
j_call: TRBJ2-1
clone_size: .
d_call: TRBD2
cdr3_nt: TGTGCCAGCAGCATGGTGGGAGGGCCGAAGAATGAGCAGTTCTTC
cdr3_aa: CASSMVGGPKNEQFF

v_call: TRBV2
j_call: TRBJ1-1
clone_size: .
d_call: .
cdr3_nt: TGTGCCAGCAGAGGGGTGAACACTGAAGCTTTCTTT
cdr3_aa: CASRGVNTEAFF

v_call: TRBV9
j_call: TRBJ1-3
clone_size: .
d_call: .
cdr3_nt: TGTGCCAGCAGCCCCCGTTGGAGCTCTGGAAACACCATATATTTT
cdr3_aa: CASSPRWSSGNTIYF